The 10 T cell receptor beta chains presented below share a single source sample, sequenced in a study of T cells in Graves' hyperthyroidism and ophthalmopathy. What was amplified from RNA transcripts were TCR beta CDR3 regions. Carried out on the TCR CDR3, a first-round RT-PCR used the HTBI primer set. TCRdb analysed the multiplex PCR reads with MiXCR anew, one entry per CDR3 protein. The repertoire holds around 690,000 distinct CDR3 sequences, with 17% as singletons. Sequencing used blood. Source of these receptors: a man in his forties or fifties with Graves' hyperthyroidism.

The sample holds many counts of this clonotype. The gene calls are TRBV29-1 and TRBJ1-1, with 9 nucleotides matching TRBD1. Looked up from germline, CDR1 is SQVTM and CDR2 is ANQGSEA. With 2 bases clipped from V and 4 bases from J, the junction kept 5 bases outside the gene matches. The CDR3 runs 14 residues. CDR3 loop: CSVEYRGRSTEAFF. Here the CDR3 DNA reads TGCAGCGTTGAATACAGGGGGCGTAGCACTGAAGCTTTCTTT.

The rearrangement joins TRBV19 to TRBJ2-3; possible D gene TRBD2, 6 bases. CDR1 is LNHDA, CDR2 SQIVND, per germline (reference sequence). The CDR3 runs to 17 residues. V lost 5 bases and J lost 0, with 18 bases in between. This CDR3 is CASSFAGTLTSTDTQYF. CDR3 bases: TGTGCCAGTAGTTTTGCGGGAACCCTTACTAGCACAGATACGCAGTATTTT.

This clonotype was counted a few times. The chain is built from TRBV5-1 and TRBJ2-1, with TRBD2 matching over 7 bases. The V gene's germline CDR1 is SGHRS and CDR2 YFSETQ. Trimming at V came to 3 bases and at J to 2 bases, leaving 5 bases not matched to a gene. This CDR3 region has 15 residues. The CDR3 loop is CASSSAGATYNEQFF. CDR3 DNA sequence: TGCGCCAGCAGCTCGGCGGGAGCTACCTACAATGAGCAGTTCTTC.

This clonotype was observed many times. The V call is TRBV5-1, the J call TRBJ2-3; D may correspond to TRBD1 or TRBD2 (6 bases each). Looked up from germline, CDR1 is SGHRS and CDR2 is YFSETQ. CDR3 length: 16 residues. V lost 4 bases, J lost 5 bases, and 20 bases lay in between. CDR3 protein: CASSTGPRGLGDTQYF. The CDR3 DNA reads as TGCGCCAGCAGCACGGGACCCCGGGGGCTTGGAGATACGCAGTATTTT.

This clonotype was detected only a few times. The DNA of the CDR3 is TGTGCCAGCATTTTGACTAGCGGGAGCTCAAATGAGCAGTTCTTC. Its translation: CASILTSGSSNEQFF. The chain recombines TRBV6-2 or TRBV6-3 with TRBJ2-1, with 12 bases matching TRBD2. The V and J ends lost 7 bases and 7 bases, in that order; junction bases with no gene match: 8. The CDR3 length is 15 residues. Germline V gives CDR1 MNHEY, CDR2 SVGEGT.

This clonotype was counted at least ten times. The CDR3 DNA reads TGTGCCAGTAGTACTTGGGACGGGAACACTGAAGCTTTCTTT. Residues: CASSTWDGNTEAFF. J is TRBJ1-1 and V is TRBV19, with a weak D call TRBD1 (5 bases). V was trimmed by 4 bases and J by 1 base, leaving 10 bases between them. The CDR3 loop spans 14 amino acids. Germline V lookup: CDR1 LNHDA, CDR2 SQIVND (reference sequence).

V usage is TRBV29-1 and J usage is TRBJ2-5; D is unclear. The CDR3 extends over 12 amino acids. The germline gives CDR1 SQVTM, CDR2 ANQGSEA. CDR3 bases: TGCAGTGAACGTTTGGACGGAGAGACCCAGTACTTC. This codes for CSERLDGETQYF.

Only a few counts were recorded for this clonotype. The chain links TRBV7-2 to TRBJ1-1; tentative D call: TRBD1 (5 bases). Per germline, CDR1 SGHTA and CDR2 FQGNSA. With 2 bases removed from V and 0 bases from J, the gap between germline ends came to 13 bases. CDR3 length: 16 residues. For the CDR3, the DNA is TGTGCCAGCAGCTTATATGCAGGGCTCATGAACACTGAAGCTTTCTTT. The encoded protein is CASSLYAGLMNTEAFF.

The chain combines TRBV5-1 with TRBJ1-1; the D is unclear. V dropped 6 bases and J dropped 1 base, with 13 bases sitting between them. Germline CDR1 is SGHRS and CDR2 is YFSETQ. CDR3 length equals 14 residues. The CDR3 DNA sequence: TGCGCCAGCACCCTGGTTTCGGGGAACACTGAAGCTTTCTTT. Protein product: CASTLVSGNTEAFF.

Ten or more counts support this clonotype. The chain couples TRBV27 to TRBJ2-3, with TRBD1 identical over 9 bases. CDR1 is MNHEY, CDR2 SMNVEV, per germline (reference sequence). The CDR3 has 18 amino acids. The V and J ends lost 4 bases and 0 bases, in that order; junction bases with no gene match: 11. CDR3 nucleotides: TGTGCCAGCAGTTCCGGACAGGGGCCCACTTTTAGCACAGATACGCAGTATTTT. This gives the protein CASSSGQGPTFSTDTQYF.